Below are 25 T cell receptor beta chains sequenced from a single sample in a study of technical replicates of blood from a handful of donors. Produced via immunoSEQ multiplex PCR; TCRdb's table is partial and in-frame only. The table includes over 85,000 clones, 90% to 96% detected once. The source material was T cells isolated from PBMCs. These receptors originate from a human donor in good health.

The chain is built from TRBV7-2 and TRBJ1-3, with D possibly TRBD1 on 6 matching bases. Germline values: CDR1 SGHTA, CDR2 FQGNSA. V lost 11 bases and J lost 0, with 17 bases in between. The CDR3 spans 15 residues. The CDR3 loop reads CAVQGLESSGNTIYF. In DNA form, the CDR3 reads TGTGCCGTACAGGGCCTTGAGAGCTCTGGAAACACCATATATTTT.

The chain carries TRBV30 and TRBJ2-5; the match to TRBD2 covers 7 bases. V gave up 0 bases and J gave up 5 bases; unmatched junction bases: 3. Germline V gene lookup returns CDR1 GTSNPN and CDR2 SVGIG (reference sequence). The CDR3 contains 13 residues. The CDR3 sequence: CAWSVAGRETQYF. CDR3 in DNA: TGTGCCTGGAGTGTAGCGGGGAGGGAGACCCAGTACTTC.

The chain joins TRBV2 to TRBJ1-4, with 9 positions matching TRBD1. V was pared by 8 bases and J by 7 bases, with 11 bases of the junction left unmatched. Germline-derived CDR1 and CDR2 are SNHLY and FYNNEI. The CDR3 loop spans 15 amino acids. The CDR3 region is CASGGQGFSGEKLFF. As DNA, the CDR3 is TGTGCCAGCGGGGGACAGGGTTTCTCTGGTGAAAAACTGTTTTTT.

J is TRBJ2-2 and V is TRBV19; no firm D call. Trimming shortened V by 7 bases and J by 9 bases, and 18 bases separated the two germline ends. CDR3 length: 14 residues. Germline V gene lookup returns CDR1 LNHDA and CDR2 SQIVND (reference sequence). The CDR3: CASTIGTNRWELFF. The CDR3 DNA sequence: TGTGCCAGTACCATAGGAACTAATCGCTGGGAGCTGTTTTTT.

The CDR3 reads CASSYASGSREQFF. The CDR3 DNA reads TGTGCCAGCAGTTACGCTAGCGGGAGTAGGGAGCAGTTCTTC. V gene TRBV6-6 combines with J gene TRBJ2-1, with 10 bases identical to TRBD2. This CDR3 has 14 amino acids. CDR1 and CDR2 (germline): MNHNY, SVGAGI (reference sequence). V shed 2 bases and J 10 bases; nucleotides not matched to a gene: 5.

V and J are TRBV13 and TRBJ2-7; perhaps TRBD2 as D (6 bases). The CDR3 has 17 residues. With 2 bases removed from V and 1 base from J, the gap between germline ends came to 18 bases. The germline gives CDR1 PRHDT, CDR2 FYEKMQ (reference sequence). The CDR3 coding sequence is TGTGCCAGCAGCTTAACTCGGAGGGCGGAAAATTCCTACGAGCAGTACTTC. Its translation: CASSLTRRAENSYEQYF. Supplemented by reference TRBV13 and TRBJ2-7, the full variable domain reads AAGVIQSPRHLIKEKRETATLKCYPIPRHDTVYWYQQGPGQDPQFLISFYEKMQSDKGSIPDRFSAQQFSDYHSELNMSSLELGDSALYFCASSLTRRAENSYEQYFGPGTRLTVT.

This chain joins TRBV9 and TRBJ1-2; 9 nucleotides align to TRBD1. CDR1 is SGDLS, CDR2 YYNGEE, per germline. The CDR3 contains 16 residues. V lost 0 bases and J lost 6; bases outside the gene matches: 9. In nucleotides, the CDR3 is TGTGCCAGCAGCGTAGATTTTGGTGACAGGGGGAATGGCTACACCTTC. Translation gives CASSVDFGDRGNGYTF.

The genes are TRBV9 and TRBJ1-3, with TRBD1 as a possible D gene (5 bases). The CDR3 sequence is 16 residues long. Germline values: CDR1 SGDLS, CDR2 YYNGEE. The V end was cut by 1 base, the J end by 0 bases, with 11 bases between. CDR3 sequence reads: CASSVPRQSSGNTIYF. CDR3 nucleotide sequence: TGTGCCAGCAGCGTACCCCGACAGTCCTCTGGAAACACCATATATTTT.

The rearrangement uses TRBV6-6 and TRBJ2-7; D gene ambiguous. The V gene lost 2 bases and the J gene lost 3 bases, with 8 bases spanning the gap. The germline V gene encodes CDR1 MNHNY and CDR2 SVGAGI (reference sequence). The CDR3 length is 13 residues. CDR3 region: CASSYTTYYEQYF. The CDR3 bases are TGTGCCAGCAGTTACACGACATACTACGAGCAGTACTTC.

This clone has only one observation. The chain links TRBV10-3 to TRBJ2-6; TRBD1 might be the D (5 bases). The CDR3 covers 15 residues. The germline V and J ends were trimmed by 8 bases and 0 bases, with 11 bases remaining between them. Germline V CDR1 and CDR2: ENHRY, SYGVKD. The CDR3 sequence: CAIPGPNSGANVLTF. CDR3 coding DNA: TGTGCCATCCCAGGGCCGAACTCTGGGGCCAACGTCCTGACTTTC.

The genes are TRBV4-3 and TRBJ1-4; D is unclear. The CDR3 runs 15 residues. V was clipped by 1 base and J by 5 bases, with 11 bases between them. The V gene's germline CDR1 is LGHNA and CDR2 YSLEER. The CDR3 bases are TGCGCCAGCAGCCAAGGATATACAGACAATGAAAAACTGTTTTTT. It codes for CASSQGYTDNEKLFF.

The chain recombines TRBV27 with TRBJ1-5, with TRBD1 as a possible D gene (6 bases). CDR1 and CDR2 (germline): MNHEY, SMNVEV (reference sequence). The ends were cut back, 3 bases at V and 4 bases at J, with 10 bases in the middle. This CDR3 comprises 14 residues. As DNA, the CDR3 is TGTGCCAGCAGTTTCCAGGGGCCAAATCAGCCCCAGCATTTT. Protein: CASSFQGPNQPQHF.

CDR3 DNA: TGTGCCAGCAGCCGGGGACTAGCGGTGGGAGATACGCAGTATTTT. Translated, it gives CASSRGLAVGDTQYF. The chain is built from TRBV11-1 and TRBJ2-3; 11 bases are a match to TRBD2. This CDR3 spans 15 amino acids. CDR1 is SGHAT, CDR2 FQDESV, per germline (reference sequence). V dropped 5 bases and J dropped 5; count of bases not matched to a gene: 6.

The V call is TRBV19, the J call TRBJ1-1, with D possibly being TRBD1 (5 bases). Germline CDR1 reads LNHDA; CDR2 reads SQIVND (reference sequence). The CDR3 has 13 residues. Trimming pared 1 base from V and 4 bases from J, leaving 7 bases between. CDR3 nucleotides: TGTGCCAGTAGTATAGGCGGGACCACTGAAGCTTTCTTT. This sequence encodes CASSIGGTTEAFF.

In this sample, this clone turned up once. The chain carries TRBV1 and TRBJ2-4; the DNA was not used to check the table's D call, TRBD2. TRBV1 corresponds to a pseudogene. This CDR3 has 16 residues. In nucleotides, the CDR3 is TGCACCAGCATTGAGCAGTCGGGACTAGCCAAAAACATTCAGTACTTC. Residues: CTSIEQSGLAKNIQYF.

The chain couples TRBV9 to TRBJ1-2; TRBD1 might be the D (5 bases). CDR1 is SGDLS and CDR2 is YYNGEE in the germline V gene. Trimming stripped 2 bases from V and 5 bases from J, with 19 bases between. The CDR3 spans 16 residues. This chain's CDR3 is CASSVGGDSWEYGYTF. CDR3 DNA: TGTGCCAGCAGCGTGGGAGGGGATAGTTGGGAGTATGGCTACACCTTC. The entire variable domain, with the rest obtained from reference TRBV9 and TRBJ1-2, is as follows: DSGVTQTPKHLITATGQRVTLRCSPRSGDLSVYWYQQSLDQGLQFLIQYYNGEERAKGNILERFSAQQFPDLHSELNLSSLELGDSALYFCASSVGGDSWEYGYTFGSGTRLTVV.

The chain carries TRBV9 and TRBJ2-2; perhaps TRBD1 as D (5 bases). V was cut by 1 base and J by 2 bases, with 6 bases left in between. Germline loops: CDR1 SGDLS, CDR2 YYNGEE. This CDR3 is built from 14 residues. The CDR3 nucleotides are TGTGCCAGCAGCGTACAGGGAAACACCGGGGAGCTGTTTTTT. Its translation is CASSVQGNTGELFF.

The chain recombines TRBV6-5 with TRBJ1-5, with 8 bases matching TRBD1. The germline gives CDR1 MNHEY, CDR2 SVGAGI. Unmatched junction bases numbered 9, after V lost 5 bases and J lost 6 bases. The CDR3 sequence is 15 residues long. Here the CDR3 DNA reads TGTGCCAGCAGTAAAAATGGACAGGGTATTCAGCCCCAGCATTTT. Translating it yields CASSKNGQGIQPQHF.

A single count supports this clone. The chain combines TRBV29-1 with TRBJ2-7, with 7 bases aligning to TRBD1. Germline trimming cut 0 bases from V and 3 bases from J; bases unmatched to any gene: 11. The CDR3 is 16 residues long. Per germline, CDR1 SQVTM and CDR2 ANQGSEA. The CDR3 DNA reads TGCAGCGTTGAAGATCCCTCCGACAGGGTGAGCTACGAGCAGTACTTC. Encoded protein: CSVEDPSDRVSYEQYF.

The chain has TRBV19 and TRBJ1-4; the match to TRBD1 covers 9 bases. V was pared by 7 bases and J by 8 bases, with 8 bases of the junction left unmatched. From germline, CDR1 is LNHDA and CDR2 SQIVND (reference sequence). The CDR3 runs 14 residues. The CDR3 reads CASKRDRDVEKLFF. For the CDR3, the DNA is TGTGCCAGTAAAAGGGACAGGGATGTCGAAAAACTGTTTTTT.

This clone was found once. The V and J genes are TRBV11-2 and TRBJ2-2, with TRBD2 as a possible D gene (6 bases). This CDR3 spans 15 amino acids. V was trimmed by 1 base and J by 3 bases, leaving 9 bases between them. Germline CDR1 and CDR2: SGHAT and FQNNGV. In nucleotides, the CDR3 is TGTGCCAGCAGCTTAGGAGGGACTGACACCGGGGAGCTGTTTTTT. As protein: CASSLGGTDTGELFF.

V is TRBV29-1 and J is TRBJ1-1; D gene ambiguous. Per the germline V gene, CDR1 is SQVTM and CDR2 is ANQGSEA. Trimming took 7 bases from V and 1 from J, leaving 10 bases between them. The CDR3 length is 12 residues. The CDR3 sequence is CSGKRENTEAFF. CDR3 in DNA: TGCAGCGGGAAGCGGGAGAACACTGAAGCTTTCTTT.

The V gene is TRBV14, the J gene TRBJ1-5, with D perhaps matching TRBD1 (5 bases). V lost 6 bases and J 9 bases, leaving 12 bases between the germline ends. The length of the CDR3 is 12 residues. The germline V gene has CDR1 SGHDN and CDR2 FVKESK. The CDR3 region has the DNA TGTGCCAGCAGAGCAGGGTTCGGGCCCCAGCATTTT. Translating gives CASRAGFGPQHF.

The chain couples TRBV7-2 to TRBJ2-7; D unclear. The CDR3 is made up of 13 amino acids. Germline V gene lookup returns CDR1 SGHTA and CDR2 FQGNSA. The V end lost 3 bases, the J end lost 6 bases, and 12 bases lay between the germline ends. CDR3 nucleotide sequence: TGTGCCAGCAGCTTCGGAGTAAGCCCCGAGCAGTACTTC. This encodes CASSFGVSPEQYF.

V is TRBV29-1 and J is TRBJ1-5; 10 bases are shared with TRBD1. The CDR3 has 14 residues. Germline V lookup: CDR1 SQVTM, CDR2 ANQGSEA. Trimming removed 6 bases from V and 10 bases from J; junction bases left unmatched: 12. The CDR3 bases are TGCAGCGTCCGGACAGGGGGGCATTTTGGCCCCCAGCATTTT. Protein: CSVRTGGHFGPQHF.